Listed below are T cell receptor beta chains from one sample, sequenced in a study of early T cells in non-severe SARS-CoV-2 infection. TCRdb redid the calling of the 5' RACE reads with MiXCR, one entry per CDR3 protein. The table records 70,000 or so distinct CDR3 sequences, approximately 14% of them present only once. The sample consisted of whole blood. Receptors originate from an adult who was a healthcare worker with PCR-confirmed SARS-CoV-2 infection or an uninfected control (not recorded which). Each CDR3 is given with its conserved first and last residue. The D gene is left open where the match is weak. Clone size, where shown, is once, few, many, or a class for clones that have expanded.

few	TRBV25-1	TRBD2	TRBJ2-1	TGTGCCAGCAGGACGGCGGGGGGACTGAACAATGAGCAGTTCTTC	CASRTAGGLNNEQFF
NA	TRBV28	TRBD2	TRBJ2-3	TGTGCCACTACTAGCGGGGGTACAGATACGCAGTATTTT	CATTSGGTDTQYF
NA	TRBV2	NA	TRBJ1-4	TGTGCCAGCGGAGTGGGGAAACTGTTTTTT	CASGVGKLFF
once	TRBV9	NA	TRBJ1-1	TGTGCCAGCAGCGCGAGTACAGCTTTAAACACTGAAGCTTTCTTT	CASSASTALNTEAFF
many	TRBV10-3	NA	TRBJ1-2	TGTGCCATCAGGAATGATGCGAAGATATTATATGGCTACACCTTC	CAIRNDAKILYGYTF
few	TRBV29-1	NA	TRBJ1-1	TGCAGCGTGACCTCGTACACTGAAGCTTTCTTT	CSVTSYTEAFF
few	TRBV7-6	NA	TRBJ2-5	TGTGCCAGCAGTGGGACATCACAAGAGACCCAGTACTTC	CASSGTSQETQYF
NA	TRBV2	TRBD1	TRBJ1-5	TGTGCCAGCAGCTCGGGACAGTTAAATCAGCCCCAGCATTTT	CASSSGQLNQPQHF
NA	TRBV27	TRBD1	TRBJ2-7	TGTGCCAGCAGTTTCACAGGGGGCGAGCAGTACTTC	CASSFTGGEQYF
few	TRBV27	TRBD1	TRBJ1-5	TGTGCCAGCAGCCGGGACAGGGGCCGGCAGCCCCAGCATTTT	CASSRDRGRQPQHF
few	TRBV20-1	NA	TRBJ2-5	TGCAGTGCTAGAGGGCAGACCCAGTACCAAGAGACCCAGTACTTC	CSARGQTQYQETQYF
NA	TRBV29-1	NA	TRBJ2-2	TGCAGCGTTGGAACAGGGCCCGGGGAGCTGTTTTTT	CSVGTGPGELFF
few	TRBV20-1	TRBD2	TRBJ2-1	TGCAGTGCCGAGCGGACTAGCGGGGGACATTACAATGAGCAGTTCTTC	CSAERTSGGHYNEQFF
NA	TRBV7-2	TRBD2	TRBJ2-1	TGTGCCAGCAGCTTAGGGACTAGCGGGGGTCGGGAGTTCTTC	CASSLGTSGGREFF
few	TRBV9	NA	TRBJ2-7	TGTGTCACAGGGCTAGACGGGTACGAGCAGTACTTC	CVTGLDGYEQYF
NA	TRBV6-1	TRBD1	TRBJ2-3	TGTGCCAGCCCTCCCCGGGACAGGGCATTCAGCACAGATACGCAGTATTTT	CASPPRDRAFSTDTQYF
few	TRBV6-5	NA	TRBJ2-7	TGTGCCAGCAGTTACATCGCAGGGGCTAGTAGCGAGCAGTACTTC	CASSYIAGASSEQYF
few	TRBV7-9	NA	TRBJ1-1	TGTGCCAGCAGCGTTACAGTCCCGGGCACTGAAGCTTTCTTT	CASSVTVPGTEAFF
many	TRBV20-1	NA	TRBJ1-1	TGCAGTGCTGTTAGACAGAACACTGAAGCTTTCTTT	CSAVRQNTEAFF
NA	TRBV13	NA	TRBJ1-2	TGTGCCAGCAGCCCCCCTGGAGGGGGCTATGGCTACACCTTC	CASSPPGGGYGYTF
NA	TRBV29-1	TRBD1	TRBJ1-2	TGCAGCGCAGGAGACAGGGCGGACTATGGCTACACCTTC	CSAGDRADYGYTF
few	TRBV20-1	NA	TRBJ2-5	TGCAGTGCGGACGGACTTGAAGAGACCCAGTACTTC	CSADGLEETQYF
once	TRBV7-2	NA	TRBJ2-7	TGTGCCAGCAGCTTCGTTACCGATAGCCTCGAGCAGTACTTC	CASSFVTDSLEQYF
many	TRBV11-2	NA	TRBJ1-6	TGTGCCAGCAGCTTAGAGGGCAATTCACCCCTCCACTTT	CASSLEGNSPLHF
many	TRBV6-2/TRBV6-3	NA	TRBJ1-1	TGTGCCAGCACATTCCTTGTAGGACAGCCTTTTACTGAAGCTTTCTTT	CASTFLVGQPFTEAFF
NA	TRBV7-2	TRBD2	TRBJ2-5	TGTGCCAGCAGCCCCGTTAGCGGGGGCCAAGAGACCCAGTACTTC	CASSPVSGGQETQYF
many	TRBV28	NA	TRBJ1-5	TGTGCCAGCACCGGGGACGGATATCAGCCCCAGCATTTT	CASTGDGYQPQHF
NA	TRBV7-6	NA	TRBJ1-1	TGTGCCAGCTTCACCACGAACACTGAAGCTTTCTTT	CASFTTNTEAFF
few	TRBV5-1	NA	TRBJ1-2	TGCGCCAGCAGCTTGGCCGGTCAGGGATCTGATGGCTACACCTTC	CASSLAGQGSDGYTF
NA	TRBV19	NA	TRBJ1-1	TGTGCCAGTAGTATAGGGGACCTAGAAGCTTTCTTT	CASSIGDLEAFF
NA	TRBV4-1	NA	TRBJ2-3	TGCGCCAGCAGCCAAGAATCTAGTAGCACAGATACGCAGTATTTT	CASSQESSSTDTQYF
NA	TRBV7-9	NA	TRBJ2-3	TGTGCCAGCAGCCCCCCTGCTAGTATCCATACGCAGTATTTT	CASSPPASIHTQYF
many	TRBV4-3	TRBD1	TRBJ2-7	TGCGCCAGCAGCCAAGATTTGGGGGCAGGGGGTTACGAGCAGTACTTC	CASSQDLGAGGYEQYF
NA	TRBV4-3	NA	TRBJ2-7	TGCGCCAGCAGCCAAGATCAACAGTCCTACGAGCAGTACTTC	CASSQDQQSYEQYF
NA	TRBV29-1	TRBD2	TRBJ2-3	TGCAGCGTTGAAAGCCAGCGGGGGGCAACAGATACGCAGTATTTT	CSVESQRGATDTQYF
many	TRBV7-2	NA	TRBJ1-4	TGTGCCAGCAGCTTAGGGCCCGGGACAACTAATGAAAAACTGTTTTTT	CASSLGPGTTNEKLFF
NA	TRBV6-1	NA	TRBJ1-5	TGTGCCAGCGACGTACAGGTGGGGTGGAGGCAGCCCCAGCATTTT	CASDVQVGWRQPQHF
once	TRBV29-1	TRBD2	TRBJ2-3	TGCAGCGCCTTAGCGGGGCCTAGCACAGATACGCAGTATTTT	CSALAGPSTDTQYF